What follows are 7 T cell receptor beta chains derived from one specimen sequenced in a study of T cell repertoires in cytomegalovirus infection. MiXCR was run by TCRdb on the reads, yielding one entry per CDR3 protein. The sample consists of 350,000 to 550,000 distinct CDR3 sequences, about a third of them appearing once. The sequencing sample was made of PBMCs. All receptors come from a human donor in good health (CMV status not recorded). Some clones in this sample may be carry-over from other donors' samples.

This clonotype was seen a handful of times. The J gene is TRBJ1-6, the V gene TRBV6-1; D is unresolved. Trimming removed 6 bases at V and 10 bases at J, with 13 bases between. The germline V gene encodes CDR1 MNHNS and CDR2 SASEGT. The length of the CDR3 is 13 residues. CDR3 protein: CASSQVVESPLHF. The CDR3 nucleotides are TGTGCCAGCAGCCAGGTGGTTGAATCACCCCTCCACTTT.

The chain recombines TRBV6-1 with TRBJ2-7, with 9 bases that match TRBD1. With V trimmed by 8 bases and J by 4 bases, 12 bases remained unmatched. Germline V gene lookup returns CDR1 MNHNS and CDR2 SASEGT. The CDR3 is 15 amino acids. This CDR3 is CASVPPGTGTYEQYF. CDR3 DNA sequence: TGTGCCAGCGTCCCCCCCGGGACAGGGACTTACGAGCAGTACTTC.

The chain combines TRBV19 with TRBJ2-7; D gene unclear. Between the trimmed V and J ends, which lost 3 bases and 0 bases, there was a span of 15 bases. The germline V gene has CDR1 LNHDA and CDR2 SQIVND (reference sequence). This CDR3 is 16 amino acids long. The CDR3: CASSMVIGVSSYEQYF. CDR3 coding DNA: TGTGCCAGTAGTATGGTCATCGGTGTAAGCTCCTACGAGCAGTACTTC.

CDR3 loop: CASSRQGWYEQYF. CDR3 nucleotides: TGTGCCAGCAGCCGCCAGGGGTGGTACGAGCAGTACTTC. J is TRBJ2-7 and V is TRBV14, with D possibly matching TRBD1 (6 bases). CDR3 length: 13 amino acids. Germline CDR1 reads SGHDN; CDR2 reads FVKESK. V lost 4 bases, J lost 4 bases, and 11 bases lay in between. The full variable domain, its missing parts supplied by reference TRBV14 and TRBJ2-7, is EAGVTQFPSHSVIEKGQTVTLRCDPISGHDNLYWYRRVMGKEIKFLLHFVKESKQDESGMPNNRFLAERTGGTYSTLKVQPAELEDSGVYFCASSRQGWYEQYFGPGTRLTVT.

The chain uses TRBV6-1 and TRBJ2-7; TRBD1 might be the D (6 bases). Germline V gene sequence: CDR1 MNHNS, CDR2 SASEGT. The CDR3 runs 14 residues. Deletions cut 6 bases from V and 3 bases from J, with 15 bases between. The CDR3 DNA sequence: TGTGCCAGCAGACTACAGGGTTGGAACTACGAGCAGTACTTC. Its protein is CASRLQGWNYEQYF.

This clonotype was counted only a few times. The chain employs TRBV15 and TRBJ1-5, with 8 bases aligning to TRBD1. The CDR3 is made up of 14 amino acids. The germline CDR1 and CDR2 sequences are LNHNV and YYDKDF (reference sequence). V lost 6 bases, J lost 4 bases, and 5 bases stayed unmatched. Here the CDR3 DNA reads TGTGCCACCAGTAAGGACAGGGAAAATCAGCCCCAGCATTTT. As protein: CATSKDRENQPQHF.

The chain employs TRBV24-1 and TRBJ2-7; D possibly uses TRBD1 or TRBD2 (6 bases each). The CDR3 length is 13 residues. The ends were cut back, 5 bases at V and 4 bases at J, with 11 bases in the middle. Germline V lookup: CDR1 KGHDR, CDR2 SFDVKD. The CDR3, as DNA: TGTGCCACCAGTGCGGGGGCGAAATACGAGCAGTACTTC. Translation gives CATSAGAKYEQYF.